This T cell receptor (beta chain) was documented in a study of cytomegalovirus exposure and HLA in healthy donors. Broader study findings: When presence/absence was analysed, sequencing depth was taken to be roughly uniform across donors. HLA alleles showed associations with around 15,000 TCR beta sequences in a later analysis, at a 0.05 false discovery rate.

This clone was seen a single time. Its antigen is undetermined. CDR3 length: 14 amino acids. The V gene end was trimmed by 2 bases and the J gene end by 1 base; junction bases not matched to a gene: 2. From germline, CDR1 is SGDLS and CDR2 YYNGEE. A multiplex PCR was run with 60 Vbeta primers and 13 Jbeta primers. Assay: immunoSEQ multiplex PCR; the TCRdb copy retains only in-frame clones and omits some. The sample has roughly 110,000 clones; 80% to 85% are singletons. The V call is TRBV9, the J call TRBJ2-7, with TRBD2 matching 8 bases. The sequenced material came from PBMCs. The sequence came from a man aged 25-45 years in good health and CMV-seropositive. The CDR3: CASSVSGVSYEQYF. For the CDR3, the DNA is TGTGCCAGCAGCGTTAGCGGGGTATCCTACGAGCAGTACTTC.